This T cell receptor (beta chain) was identified in a study of response to subunit inactivated influenza vaccine. This clonotype was recorded many times. One entry per CDR3 protein results from TCRdb running MiXCR on the RT-PCR reads. This sample has approximately 310,000 distinct CDR3 sequences; roughly 22% occur once, and the top ten carry 10%. Germline V CDR1 and CDR2: GTSNPN, SVGIG (reference sequence). V was clipped by 4 bases and J by 1 base, with 10 bases between them. The CDR3 totals 13 residues. The TCR originated in a man between 50 and 75 years old who received an inactivated influenza vaccine. V usage is TRBV30 and J usage is TRBJ1-1; no definite D call. Sequenced here: PBMCs from blood, sampled 21 months after vaccination. In nucleotides, the CDR3 is TGTGCCTGGACCCAGGTTAAGAACACTGAAGCTTTCTTT. It is translated as CAWTQVKNTEAFF.